The source of this T cell receptor (beta chain) is a study of neurological immune-mediated disorders. The unsorted libraries originated from 2 million PBMCs kept at -80 C. This clonotype has at least ten counts. The antigen is not known. The study, taken as a whole, reports: None of the CDR3 amino acid sequences found in expanded clones was shared across subjects. This suggests that the TCR-beta repertoires were private in all groups. Patients with HTLV-1-associated myelopathy had the highest level of TCR clonal expansion, whereas patients with multiple sclerosis had the lowest level, falling beneath the level found in healthy controls.

As for the cDNA, it was generated by 5'RACE with 10-nucleotide random UMIs. MiXCR, applied by TCRdb to the 5' RACE reads, yields one record per CDR3 protein. The sample carries about 95,000 distinct CDR3 sequences, roughly 4% recorded once. Germline CDR1 and CDR2: SGHTA and FQGNSA. V trimming: 5 bases; J trimming: 15 bases; junction bases outside the gene matches: 11. This CDR3 is built from 14 residues. The sequence was collected from a young woman with multiple sclerosis. The chain links TRBV7-2 to TRBJ2-1, with TRBD2 matching 12 bases. Sequenced sample: PBMCs. The CDR3 here is CASSQTSGGSGWFF. The CDR3 DNA sequence: TGTGCCAGCAGCCAAACTAGCGGGGGGTCCGGTTGGTTCTTC.